This T cell receptor (beta chain) was found in a study of CXCR3-negative and CXCR3-positive naive CD8 T cells. On this clonotype: The antigen remains unidentified.

TRB cDNA libraries were made by UMI-labeled 5' RACE. After re-calling the 5' RACE reads, TCRdb lists one entry per CDR3 protein, DNA absent. This listing includes 150,000 or so distinct CDR3 sequences. Germline V gene sequence: CDR1 SQVTM, CDR2 ANQGSEA. The CDR3 runs to 14 residues. Overall study results and limits: Partly lower CXCR3 expression followed cryopreservation, and most assays relied on fresh PBMCs. A higher hydrophobicity marked the TRB CDR3s of CXCR3-positive naive cells versus CXCR3-negative naive cells. CXCR3-negative and CXCR3-positive naive cells shared comparable TRBV-TRBJ usage, but memory cells did not.

Among CD8+ T cells, naive ones were CD45RO-CCR7+CD27+CD95-. Specimen: naive CXCR3+ CD8+ T cells from blood. Documented subset: CD45RO-CCR7+CD27+CD95- naive CD8+ T cells expressing CXCR3 (TNR3+). This chain uses TRBV29-1 with TRBJ2-2; TCRdb selects TRBD1, and the lack of DNA leaves this call unchecked. This TCR was recovered from a human donor in good health. Some clones in this sample may be carry-over from other donors' samples. CDR3 amino acids: CSVGGGSPNGELFF.